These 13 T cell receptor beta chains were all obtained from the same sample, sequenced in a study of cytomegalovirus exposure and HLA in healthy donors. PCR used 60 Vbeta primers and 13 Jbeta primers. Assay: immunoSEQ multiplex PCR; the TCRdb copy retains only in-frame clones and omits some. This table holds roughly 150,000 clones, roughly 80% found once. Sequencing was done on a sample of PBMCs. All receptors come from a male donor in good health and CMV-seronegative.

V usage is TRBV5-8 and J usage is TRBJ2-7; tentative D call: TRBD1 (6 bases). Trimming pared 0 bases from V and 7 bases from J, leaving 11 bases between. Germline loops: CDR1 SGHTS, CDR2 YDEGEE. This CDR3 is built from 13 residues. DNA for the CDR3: TGTGCCAGCAGCTTGGGGGGAAGGGGGGAGCAGTACTTC. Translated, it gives CASSLGGRGEQYF.

CDR3 region: CASSQQGAKYGYTF. The CDR3 DNA sequence: TGTGCCAGCAGCCAACAGGGGGCAAAATATGGCTACACCTTC. The chain is built from TRBV7-2 and TRBJ1-2, with 9 bases matching TRBD1. The V gene end was trimmed by 5 bases and the J gene end by 5 bases; junction bases not matched to a gene: 6. CDR1 and CDR2 from the germline V gene are SGHTA and FQGNSA. The CDR3 covers 14 residues.

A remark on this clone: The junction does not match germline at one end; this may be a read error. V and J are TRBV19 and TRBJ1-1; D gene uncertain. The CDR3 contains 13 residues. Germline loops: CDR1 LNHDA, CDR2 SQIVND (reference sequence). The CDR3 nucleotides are TGTGCCAGTAGTATAGATACCGCCCCTTGGCGGAGATTT. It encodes CASSIDTAPWRRF.

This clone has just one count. CDR3 residues: CASSQADRVVTNEKLFF. The CDR3 DNA is TGCGCCAGCAGCCAGGCAGACAGGGTGGTAACTAATGAAAAACTGTTTTTT. This chain connects TRBV4-1 to TRBJ1-4; TRBD1 agrees at 7 bases. Germline V gene data show CDR1 as MGHRA and CDR2 as YSYEKL. V shed 3 bases, J shed 1 base, and the junction held 8 bases outside the gene matches. There are 17 residues in the CDR3.

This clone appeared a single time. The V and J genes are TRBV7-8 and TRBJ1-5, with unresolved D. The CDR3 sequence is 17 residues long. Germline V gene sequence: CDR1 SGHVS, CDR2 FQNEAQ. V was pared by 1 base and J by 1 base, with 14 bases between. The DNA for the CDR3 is TGTGCCAGCAGCTTAGACAGCGGCGGTGGGAGCAATCAGCCCCAGCATTTT. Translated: CASSLDSGGGSNQPQHF.

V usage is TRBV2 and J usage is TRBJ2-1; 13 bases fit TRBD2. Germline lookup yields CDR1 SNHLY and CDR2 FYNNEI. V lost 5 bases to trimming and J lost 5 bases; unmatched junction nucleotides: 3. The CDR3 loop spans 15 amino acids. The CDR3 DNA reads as TGTGCCAGCAGTCCTGGGACTAGCGGGGACAATGAGCAGTTCTTC. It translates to CASSPGTSGDNEQFF.

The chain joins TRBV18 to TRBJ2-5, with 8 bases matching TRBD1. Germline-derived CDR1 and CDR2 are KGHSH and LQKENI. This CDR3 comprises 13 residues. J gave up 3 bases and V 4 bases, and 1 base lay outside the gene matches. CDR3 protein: CASSRQGKETQYF. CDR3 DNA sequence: TGTGCCAGCTCACGACAGGGGAAAGAGACCCAGTACTTC.

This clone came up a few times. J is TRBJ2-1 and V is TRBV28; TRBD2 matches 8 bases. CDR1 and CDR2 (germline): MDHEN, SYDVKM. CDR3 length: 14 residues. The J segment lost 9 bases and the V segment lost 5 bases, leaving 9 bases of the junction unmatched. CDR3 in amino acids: CASSPSGRMIEQFF. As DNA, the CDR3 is TGTGCCAGCAGTCCCAGCGGGAGAATGATTGAGCAGTTCTTC. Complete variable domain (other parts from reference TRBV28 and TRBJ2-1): DVKVTQSSRYLVKRTGEKVFLECVQDMDHENMFWYRQDPGLGLRLIYFSYDVKMKEKGDIPEGYSVSREKKERFSLILESASTNQTSMYLCASSPSGRMIEQFFGPGTRLTVL.

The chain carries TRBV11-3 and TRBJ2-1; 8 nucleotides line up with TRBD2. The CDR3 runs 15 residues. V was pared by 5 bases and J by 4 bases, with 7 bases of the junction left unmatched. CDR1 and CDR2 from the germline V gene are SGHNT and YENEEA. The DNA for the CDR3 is TGTGCCAGCAGCAGTCGGGAGGGAAAATACAATGAGCAGTTCTTC. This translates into CASSSREGKYNEQFF. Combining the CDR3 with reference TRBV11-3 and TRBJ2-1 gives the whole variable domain EAGVVQSPRYKIIEKKQPVAFWCNPISGHNTLYWYLQNLGQGPELLIRYENEEAVDDSQLPKDRFSAERLKGVDSTLKIQPAELGDSAVYLCASSSREGKYNEQFFGPGTRLTVL.

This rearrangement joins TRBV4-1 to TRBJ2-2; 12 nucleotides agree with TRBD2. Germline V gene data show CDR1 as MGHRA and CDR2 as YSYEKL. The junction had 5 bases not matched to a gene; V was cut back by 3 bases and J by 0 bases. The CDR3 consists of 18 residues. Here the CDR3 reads CASSQRLAGETNTGELFF. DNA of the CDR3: TGCGCCAGCAGCCAGCGACTAGCGGGGGAGACGAACACCGGGGAGCTGTTTTTT.

DNA of the CDR3: TGTGCCAGCAGCCGGAGGGTCACTGAAGCTTTCTTT. Translated, it gives CASSRRVTEAFF. The chain recombines TRBV5-5 with TRBJ1-1; D unclear. V was shortened by 4 bases and J by 4 bases, with 8 bases between the two germline ends. Germline lookup yields CDR1 SGHKS and CDR2 YYEKEE (reference sequence). This CDR3 is 12 amino acids long.

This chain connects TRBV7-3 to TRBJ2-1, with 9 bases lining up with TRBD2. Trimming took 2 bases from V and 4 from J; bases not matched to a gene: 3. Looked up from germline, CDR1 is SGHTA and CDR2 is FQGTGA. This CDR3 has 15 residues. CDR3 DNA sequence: TGTGCCAGCAGCTTAGTAAGCGGGAGGTACAATGAGCAGTTCTTC. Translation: CASSLVSGRYNEQFF.

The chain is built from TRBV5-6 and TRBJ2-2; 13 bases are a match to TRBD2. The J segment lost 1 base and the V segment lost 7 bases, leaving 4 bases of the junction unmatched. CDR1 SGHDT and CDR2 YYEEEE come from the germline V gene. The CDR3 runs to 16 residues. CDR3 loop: CASGLAGDWNTGELFF. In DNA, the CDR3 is TGTGCCAGCGGACTAGCGGGAGATTGGAACACCGGGGAGCTGTTTTTT.